This passage covers 4 T cell receptor beta chains from one sample sequenced in a study of CD8 T cells in ankylosing spondylitis. Findings and limits, study-wide: What seemed typical of ankylosing spondylitis blood was a TCR beta motif built from roughly eight highly homologous variants.

TCRdb re-called the 5' RACE reads with MiXCR, one entry per CDR3 protein. Found here are about 800,000 distinct CDR3 sequences, around 11% of them singletons; the top ten hold under 0.6%. These receptors have no identified antigens. The sequenced material came from blood, either unsorted or a sorted T cell fraction (not recorded which). Receptors were obtained from a male donor with ankylosing spondylitis.

V usage is TRBV20-1 and J usage is TRBJ2-1; unclear D gene. V lost 4 bases and J 13 bases, leaving 17 bases between the germline ends. The CDR3 length is 12 residues. CDR1 DFQATT and CDR2 SNEGSKA come from the germline V gene (reference sequence). CDR3 DNA sequence: TGCAGTGCTACGATTGACTTAATTGGACAGTTCTTC. Protein sequence: CSATIDLIGQFF.

This clonotype was found a few times. J is TRBJ2-1 and V is TRBV6-5; D is ambiguous. The CDR3 runs 15 residues. Trimming pared 4 bases from V and 4 bases from J, leaving 14 bases between. CDR1 and CDR2 from the germline V gene are MNHEY and SVGAGI. The CDR3 sequence: CASSSHQDRYNEQFF. CDR3 DNA: TGTGCCAGCAGTTCCCACCAGGACCGATACAATGAGCAGTTCTTC.

This clonotype was recorded at least ten times. This chain connects TRBV7-3 to TRBJ1-1; the D gene is possibly TRBD1 (6 bases). V was clipped by 1 base and J by 4 bases, with 10 bases between them. This CDR3 comprises 14 residues. CDR1 and CDR2 (germline): SGHTA, FQGTGA. The CDR3 nucleotides are TGTGCCAGCAGCTTAATTGGAGGGGGCACTGAAGCTTTCTTT. Its translation: CASSLIGGGTEAFF.

This clonotype appeared a few times. The chain carries TRBV20-1 and TRBJ2-1; D is perhaps TRBD2 (6 bases). There are 15 residues in the CDR3. V was shortened by 6 bases and J by 2 bases, with 17 bases between the two germline ends. From germline, CDR1 is DFQATT and CDR2 SNEGSKA (reference sequence). The CDR3 bases are TGCAGTGCCCCTTTTGCGGGACGCCCCTACAATGAGCAGTTCTTC. Amino acid sequence: CSAPFAGRPYNEQFF.